The 7 T cell receptor beta chains listed next were all sequenced from one sample in a study of T-cell memory formation after mild COVID-19. TCRdb fed the 5' RACE reads into MiXCR, producing one record per CDR3 protein. The sample contains 380,000 or so distinct CDR3 sequences, approximately 14% of which appear only once. Sequences were obtained from PBMCs or a T cell subset sorted from them (not recorded which). These receptors were taken from a man aged 18 to 30 who had mild COVID-19 (a few samples of this study predate the infection). Cell type and time point are not known.

This clonotype was detected only a few times. The genes are TRBV7-3 and TRBJ2-4; D remains ambiguous. The germline V gene has CDR1 SGHTA and CDR2 FQGTGA. The CDR3 has 16 amino acids. V was clipped by 6 bases and J by 0 bases, with 15 bases between them. For the CDR3, the DNA is TGTGCCAGCAGTCTTTTTAGACTTCTAGCCAAAAACATTCAGTACTTC. Residues: CASSLFRLLAKNIQYF.

This clonotype was seen a handful of times. The gene calls are TRBV27 and TRBJ1-2; no clear D gene. CDR3 length equals 13 residues. The germline V gene encodes CDR1 MNHEY and CDR2 SMNVEV (reference sequence). V was trimmed by 3 bases and J by 2 bases, leaving 7 bases between them. The CDR3 sequence is CASSFWVNYGYTF. The CDR3, as DNA: TGTGCCAGCAGTTTTTGGGTCAACTATGGCTACACCTTC.

The V call is TRBV6-2 or TRBV6-3, the J call TRBJ2-3; TRBD2 matches at 11 bases. J lost 3 bases, V lost 5 bases, and 13 bases had no gene match. Germline CDR1 and CDR2: MNHEY and SVGEGT. The length of the CDR3 is 18 residues. CDR3 bases: TGTGCCAGCAGTAAACAACCCCAACTAGCGGGGGAGACAGATACGCAGTATTTT. This encodes CASSKQPQLAGETDTQYF.

This rearrangement joins TRBV4-3 to TRBJ1-5; D not resolved. The CDR3 totals 16 residues. Trimming left V 0 bases short and J 2 bases short, with 11 bases between. Germline lookup yields CDR1 LGHNA and CDR2 YSLEER. The DNA of the CDR3 is TGCGCCAGCAGCCAAGAAGTAGTATTGGGCAATCAGCCCCAGCATTTT. This translates into CASSQEVVLGNQPQHF.

This clonotype showed up just a few times. The chain employs TRBV20-1 and TRBJ1-6; D gene uncertain. The CDR3 is 14 amino acids. The germline V and J ends were trimmed by 5 bases and 7 bases, with 15 bases remaining between them. CDR1 DFQATT and CDR2 SNEGSKA come from the germline V gene (reference sequence). CDR3 in DNA: TGCAGTGCTTCCGCCCGGACGGCCAATTCACCCCTCCACTTT. Its protein product is CSASARTANSPLHF.

This clonotype was seen a handful of times. This rearrangement joins TRBV7-3 to TRBJ2-1; D is perhaps TRBD1 (6 bases). The CDR3 loop spans 13 amino acids. Looked up from germline, CDR1 is SGHTA and CDR2 is FQGTGA. Trimming took 5 bases from V and 5 from J, leaving 10 bases between them. CDR3 bases: TGTGCCAGCAGCCCAAACAGGGACAATGAGCAGTTCTTC. Translating it yields CASSPNRDNEQFF.

The table lists this clonotype with a few counts. The chain is built from TRBV5-1 and TRBJ1-1, with 7 bases lining up with TRBD1. The ends lost 4 bases at V and 5 bases at J; junction bases unmatched: 5. The CDR3 is 13 amino acids. Germline lookup yields CDR1 SGHRS and CDR2 YFSETQ. The CDR3 loop reads CASSETGQTEAFF. As DNA, the CDR3 is TGCGCCAGCAGCGAGACAGGGCAGACTGAAGCTTTCTTT.